These 20 T cell receptor beta chains came from one sample sequenced in a study of beta chain features in type 1 diabetes. Findings of the study overall: Significant though moderate, a shortening of TCRB CDR3s appeared in all four CD4+ subsets of Type 1 diabetes patients.

As every portion of the isolated RNA was reverse transcribed, the sequencing read expressed TCRB transcripts. Repertoires were generated with immunoSEQ multiplex PCR, while TCRdb's copy carries only in-frame clones and drops some. The sample includes about 340,000 clones, 13% of them seen just once. These receptors are not linked to any known antigen. Sequencing input: naive CD4+ T cells from blood. Receptors were obtained from a woman between 18 and 29 years old with type 1 diabetes.

This clone has a handful of counts. The chain recombines TRBV19 with TRBJ2-5, with a tentative D call TRBD2 (6 bases). The CDR3 consists of 16 residues. Trimming stripped 2 bases from V and 1 base from J, with 14 bases between. In germline, CDR1 is LNHDA, CDR2 SQIVND (reference sequence). The CDR3 DNA follows: TGTGCCAGTAGTATAACCTCCGGGGGAGCCCAAGAGACCCAGTACTTC. Its translation: CASSITSGGAQETQYF.

Here the CDR3 reads CASSHHDTYGYTF. The CDR3 nucleotides are TGCGCCAGCAGCCACCACGACACCTATGGCTACACCTTC. The V call is TRBV4-1, the J call TRBJ1-2, with no clear D. The CDR3 contains 13 residues. Germline V gene lookup returns CDR1 MGHRA and CDR2 YSYEKL. Trimming shortened V by 3 bases and J by 4 bases, and 9 bases separated the two germline ends.

V usage is TRBV28 and J usage is TRBJ2-7; 9 nucleotides line up with TRBD1. The CDR3 sequence is 15 residues long. The V gene's germline CDR1 is MDHEN and CDR2 SYDVKM. Losses at the gene ends were 8 bases for V and 6 bases for J; bases not matched to a gene: 14. The CDR3 DNA follows: TGTGCCAGCTGCCAACCGGGACAGGGCTCAAGCGAGCAGTACTTC. Protein: CASCQPGQGSSEQYF.

V usage is TRBV30 and J usage is TRBJ1-2, with 7 bases identical to TRBD1. Germline CDR1 and CDR2: GTSNPN and SVGIG (reference sequence). V dropped 2 bases and J dropped 0; count of bases not matched to a gene: 9. This CDR3 is built from 16 residues. The CDR3 reads CAWSPGGTATNYGYTF. The CDR3 region has the DNA TGTGCCTGGAGTCCCGGCGGGACAGCTACTAACTATGGCTACACCTTC.

The chain is built from TRBV28 and TRBJ2-3; D might be TRBD1 (6 bases). V was clipped by 5 bases and J by 0 bases, with 21 bases between them. The CDR3 length is 18 residues. The germline CDR1 and CDR2 sequences are MDHEN and SYDVKM. DNA for the CDR3: TGTGCCAGCAGTCGATACCGCCTTGGGGGCTCTAGCACAGATACGCAGTATTTT. Translated, it gives CASSRYRLGGSSTDTQYF.

This clone was detected only a few times. V usage is TRBV30 and J usage is TRBJ2-1; TRBD2 aligns across 7 bases. The CDR3 is made up of 16 amino acids. V dropped 4 bases and J dropped 0; count of bases not matched to a gene: 9. CDR1 and CDR2 from the germline V gene are GTSNPN and SVGIG (reference sequence). The CDR3 sequence: CAWNEGLAVSYNEQFF. The CDR3, as DNA: TGTGCCTGGAATGAAGGTCTAGCGGTCTCCTACAATGAGCAGTTCTTC.

This clone was seen more than once but under ten times. V is TRBV25-1 and J is TRBJ2-7, with TRBD1 identical over 7 bases. Germline V gene sequence: CDR1 MGHDK, CDR2 SYGVNS. This CDR3 is 14 amino acids long. Germline trimming cut 7 bases from V and 2 bases from J; bases unmatched to any gene: 8. The CDR3 coding sequence is TGTGCCAGCACGCCACCGGGACAGCCCTACGAGCAGTACTTC. Protein product: CASTPPGQPYEQYF.

The rearrangement links TRBV28 to TRBJ2-7, with D tentatively TRBD2 (5 bases). The CDR3 has 13 residues. The germline gives CDR1 MDHEN, CDR2 SYDVKM. Trimming shortened V by 6 bases and J by 6 bases, and 15 bases separated the two germline ends. The CDR3 nucleotides are TGTGCCAGCAGCTCCGGGATCTCGGGCGAGCAGTACTTC. Its translation: CASSSGISGEQYF.

This clone has just a few counts. V and J are TRBV2 and TRBJ2-5; tentatively, D is TRBD2 (6 bases). This CDR3 is 13 amino acids long. Trimming took off 5 bases at V and 1 base at J, with 8 bases between the two ends. Looked up from germline, CDR1 is SNHLY and CDR2 is FYNNEI. The CDR3 DNA follows: TGTGCCAGCAGTCGGGACTCCCAAGAGACCCAGTACTTC. This codes for CASSRDSQETQYF. The full variable domain, in which reference TRBV2 and TRBJ2-5 provide the parts outside the CDR3, is EPEVTQTPSHQVTQMGQEVILRCVPISNHLYFYWYRQILGQKVEFLVSFYNNEISEKSEIFDDQFSVERPDGSNFTLKIRSTKLEDSAMYFCASSRDSQETQYFGPGTRLLVL.

This chain connects TRBV25-1 to TRBJ2-3, with a tentative D call TRBD1 (7 bases). V was cut by 6 bases and J by 2 bases, with 18 bases left in between. This CDR3 is built from 16 residues. The germline CDR1 and CDR2 sequences are MGHDK and SYGVNS. The CDR3 loop is CASSEGRDSFTDTQYF. For the CDR3, the DNA is TGTGCCAGCAGCGAAGGGCGGGACAGTTTCACAGATACGCAGTATTTT.

The chain links TRBV19 to TRBJ2-3, with 8 positions matching TRBD1. Germline V gene data show CDR1 as LNHDA and CDR2 as SQIVND (reference sequence). The CDR3 has 17 residues. Trimming took 3 bases from V and 3 from J; bases not matched to a gene: 11. Here the CDR3 reads CASSIRAGGLPTDTQYF. CDR3 sequence (DNA): TGTGCCAGTAGTATCAGGGCAGGGGGCCTTCCAACAGATACGCAGTATTTT.

This clone showed up just a few times. The chain couples TRBV7-9 to TRBJ2-5, with D uncertain. The germline V gene has CDR1 SEHNR and CDR2 FQNEAQ (reference sequence). The CDR3 totals 15 residues. Trimming left V 0 bases short and J 1 base short, with 9 bases between. CDR3 in DNA: TGTGCCAGCAGCTTAGCACTTGAGGTCCAAGAGACCCAGTACTTC. Its translation is CASSLALEVQETQYF.

The chain employs TRBV18 and TRBJ2-7; tentatively, D is TRBD2 (5 bases). Germline lookup yields CDR1 KGHSH and CDR2 LQKENI. Trimming removed 0 bases from V and 0 bases from J, with 12 bases in between. This CDR3 is built from 16 residues. CDR3 sequence: CASSPPVRRSSYEQYF. CDR3 bases: TGTGCCAGCTCACCACCGGTTAGGAGGAGCTCCTACGAGCAGTACTTC.

To note about this clone: At one boundary the junction diverges from the germline segment, which might be a read error. The rearrangement uses TRBV2 and TRBJ1-4, with 8 bases that match TRBD1. The germline gives CDR1 SNHLY, CDR2 FYNNEI. The CDR3 consists of 11 residues. CDR3 sequence: CASSEGGTGHF. Here the CDR3 DNA reads TGTGCCAGCAGTGAGGGAGGGACAGGACATTTT.

This clone was counted only a few times. The chain uses TRBV27 and TRBJ1-2; 8 bases map to TRBD1. With 5 bases clipped from V and 4 bases from J, the junction kept 6 bases outside the gene matches. CDR3 length equals 14 residues. CDR1 is MNHEY and CDR2 is SMNVEV in the germline V gene (reference sequence). CDR3 coding DNA: TGTGCCAGCAGTCCCCGACAGGGGCTCTATGGCTACACCTTC. This sequence encodes CASSPRQGLYGYTF.

V and J are TRBV7-2 and TRBJ1-4; D gene uncertain. V shed 4 bases and J shed 8 bases, with 11 bases lying between them. The CDR3 is 13 residues long. Germline CDR1 is SGHTA and CDR2 is FQGNSA. The CDR3 loop reads CASSWTVWEKLFF. The CDR3 DNA reads as TGTGCCAGCAGCTGGACTGTTTGGGAAAAACTGTTTTTT.

This clone appeared a few times. The chain has TRBV7-9 and TRBJ2-5; TRBD1 agrees at 7 bases. Unmatched junction bases numbered 7, after V lost 4 bases and J lost 5 bases. The length of the CDR3 is 14 residues. Germline assignment: CDR1 SEHNR and CDR2 FQNEAQ (reference sequence). CDR3 DNA: TGTGCCAGCAGCTCAGGACAGGTCGGGGAGACCCAGTACTTC. It codes for CASSSGQVGETQYF. The complete variable domain, with remaining parts taken from reference TRBV7-9 and TRBJ2-5, reads DTGVSQNPRHKITKRGQNVTFRCDPISEHNRLYWYRQTLGQGPEFLTYFQNEAQLEKSRLLSDRFSAERPKGSFSTLEIQRTEQGDSAMYLCASSSGQVGETQYFGPGTRLLVL.

This clone was counted between two and nine times. The V call is TRBV6-6, the J call TRBJ2-7, with D tentatively TRBD2 (6 bases). Trimming pared 5 bases from V and 5 bases from J, leaving 13 bases between. This CDR3 is 13 amino acids long. Germline V CDR1 and CDR2: MNHNY, SVGAGI (reference sequence). The CDR3 DNA reads TGTGCCAGCAGTGGAGCGGGCTATAACGAGCAGTACGTC. It codes for CASSGAGYNEQYV.

This clone was picked up a small number of times. A junction boundary mismatches the germline segment, possibly from a read error. The chain combines TRBV5-1 with TRBJ2-1; D gene unclear. The CDR3 is made up of 15 amino acids. Germline V gene data show CDR1 as SGHRS and CDR2 as YFSETQ. The CDR3 reads CASSPDPPSDNEQFF. As DNA, the CDR3 is TGCGCCAGCAGCCCAGATCCTCCCTCCGACAATGAGCAGTTCTTC.

This clone was observed a handful of times. The rearrangement uses TRBV21-1 and TRBJ2-7; TRBD2 reflects the table's D call only, with no check against the DNA. TRBV21-1 is reported as a pseudogene. The CDR3 consists of 13 residues. CDR3 sequence: CASITGGLYEQYV. The DNA for the CDR3 is TGTGCCAGCATAACGGGGGGGCTGTACGAGCAGTACGTC.